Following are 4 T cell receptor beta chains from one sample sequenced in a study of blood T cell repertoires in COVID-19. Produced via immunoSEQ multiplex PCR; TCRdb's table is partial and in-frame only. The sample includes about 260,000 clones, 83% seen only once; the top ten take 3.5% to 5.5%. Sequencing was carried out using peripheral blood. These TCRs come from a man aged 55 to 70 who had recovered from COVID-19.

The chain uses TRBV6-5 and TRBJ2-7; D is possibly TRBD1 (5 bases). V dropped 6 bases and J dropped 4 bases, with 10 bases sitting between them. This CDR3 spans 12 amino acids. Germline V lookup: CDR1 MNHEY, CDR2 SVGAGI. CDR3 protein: CASSPGWYEQYF. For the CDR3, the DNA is TGTGCCAGCAGCCCAGGGTGGTACGAGCAGTACTTC.

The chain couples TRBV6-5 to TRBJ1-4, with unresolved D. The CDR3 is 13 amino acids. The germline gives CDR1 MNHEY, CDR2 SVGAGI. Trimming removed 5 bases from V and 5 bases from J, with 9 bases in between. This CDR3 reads CASSTTWNEKLFF. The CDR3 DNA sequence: TGTGCCAGCAGTACCACATGGAATGAAAAACTGTTTTTT.

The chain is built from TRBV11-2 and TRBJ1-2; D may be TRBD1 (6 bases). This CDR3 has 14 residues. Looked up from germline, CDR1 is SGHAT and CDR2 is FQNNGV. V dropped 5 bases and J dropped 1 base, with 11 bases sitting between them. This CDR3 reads CASSQTGLNYGYTF. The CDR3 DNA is TGTGCCAGCAGCCAGACAGGTCTTAACTATGGCTACACCTTC. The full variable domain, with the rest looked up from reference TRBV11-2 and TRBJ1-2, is EAGVAQSPRYKIIEKRQSVAFWCNPISGHATLYWYQQILGQGPKLLIQFQNNGVVDDSQLPKDRFSAERLKGVDSTLKIQPAKLEDSAVYLCASSQTGLNYGYTFGSGTRLTVV.

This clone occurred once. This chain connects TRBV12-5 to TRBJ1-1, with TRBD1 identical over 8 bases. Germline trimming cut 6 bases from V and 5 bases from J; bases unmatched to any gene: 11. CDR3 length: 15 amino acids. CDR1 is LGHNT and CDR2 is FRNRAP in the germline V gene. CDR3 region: CASGPGQGAGTEAFF. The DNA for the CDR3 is TGTGCTAGTGGGCCCGGGCAGGGGGCTGGGACTGAAGCTTTCTTT.